A single sample gave rise to the 11 T cell receptor beta chains below, sequenced in a study of CD8 T cells in Susac syndrome. Random hexamers primed reverse transcription of about 0.45 to 1 ug RNA. TCRdb called the immunoSEQ multiplex PCR reads again in MiXCR, with one record for every CDR3 protein. The data hold some 100,000 distinct CDR3 sequences, with about nine tenths observed a single time. Sequencing was performed on CD4+ T cells from PBMCs. These receptors were collected from a human donor in good health.

This rearrangement joins TRBV5-6 to TRBJ1-5; D not certain. Germline CDR1 reads SGHDT; CDR2 reads YYEEEE. The CDR3 is made up of 14 amino acids. V dropped 2 bases and J dropped 3 bases, with 9 bases sitting between them. In nucleotides, the CDR3 is TGTGCCAGCAGCTTCGGAGTGAACAATCAGCCCCAGCATTTT. Protein sequence: CASSFGVNNQPQHF.

The rearrangement uses TRBV5-1 and TRBJ2-1; 12 nucleotides line up with TRBD2. Germline values: CDR1 SGHRS, CDR2 YFSETQ. The CDR3 is made up of 16 amino acids. The J segment lost 4 bases and the V segment lost 2 bases, leaving 4 bases of the junction unmatched. The CDR3 loop is CASSFRTSGGYNEQFF. CDR3 DNA: TGCGCCAGCAGCTTCCGAACTAGCGGGGGGTACAATGAGCAGTTCTTC.

CDR3 coding DNA: TGTGCCAGCACCCGAGGGATCGATGGCTACACCTTC. Translated: CASTRGIDGYTF. V usage is TRBV6-5 and J usage is TRBJ1-2; no definite D call. The germline gives CDR1 MNHEY, CDR2 SVGAGI. CDR3 size: 12 residues. V dropped 7 bases and J dropped 6 bases, with 12 bases sitting between them.

The chain combines TRBV13 with TRBJ2-7; D not resolved. V was clipped by 5 bases and J by 0 bases, with 14 bases between them. The germline V gene has CDR1 PRHDT and CDR2 FYEKMQ (reference sequence). The CDR3 covers 15 residues. The CDR3 is CASSPWGRSSYEQYF. The DNA for the CDR3 is TGTGCCAGCAGCCCTTGGGGTAGGAGCTCCTACGAGCAGTACTTC.

The V call is TRBV3-1, the J call TRBJ2-1, with D possibly TRBD1 on 5 matching bases. This CDR3 spans 17 amino acids. V was shortened by 0 bases and J by 2 bases, with 14 bases between the two germline ends. The germline V gene encodes CDR1 LGHDT and CDR2 YNNKEL (reference sequence). CDR3 nucleotides: TGTGCCAGCAGCCAAGAGGGGCGCGTCAGCGCCTACAATGAGCAGTTCTTC. It specifies CASSQEGRVSAYNEQFF.

This clonotype was counted a few times. The chain employs TRBV6-6 and TRBJ2-7; 8 bases are shared with TRBD2. V lost 7 bases, J lost 3 bases, and 5 bases stayed unmatched. Germline V gene data show CDR1 as MNHNY and CDR2 as SVGAGI (reference sequence). This CDR3 has 13 amino acids. The CDR3 is CASTSGRGYEQYF. The CDR3 bases are TGTGCCAGCACAAGCGGGAGAGGCTACGAGCAGTACTTC.

The V gene is TRBV20-1, the J gene TRBJ2-3; 9 bases map to TRBD1. The CDR3 is 15 residues long. The germline V gene encodes CDR1 DFQATT and CDR2 SNEGSKA (reference sequence). Losses at the gene ends were 6 bases for V and 2 bases for J; bases not matched to a gene: 9. As DNA, the CDR3 is TGCAGTGCAGCCGCCCGGGACAGGGACACAGATACGCAGTATTTT. This codes for CSAAARDRDTDTQYF.

The sample holds one count of this clonotype. The rearrangement joins TRBV29-1 to TRBJ1-4, with TRBD1 identical over 7 bases. Germline trimming cut 5 bases from V and 7 bases from J; bases unmatched to any gene: 7. CDR3 length equals 13 residues. Germline CDR1 and CDR2: SQVTM and ANQGSEA. The CDR3 spells CSVQQGRIEKLFF. The CDR3, as DNA: TGCAGCGTTCAACAGGGGAGGATTGAAAAACTGTTTTTT.

In this sample, this clonotype turned up once. V gene TRBV7-2 combines with J gene TRBJ2-1; 7 positions match TRBD1. Germline CDR1 reads SGHTA; CDR2 reads FQGNSA. This CDR3 has 13 residues. The J segment lost 6 bases and the V segment lost 6 bases, leaving 5 bases of the junction unmatched. CDR3 protein: CASRYRGGNEQFF. DNA of the CDR3: TGTGCCAGCAGATACAGGGGCGGCAATGAGCAGTTCTTC.

The rearrangement joins TRBV5-1 to TRBJ2-7; D ambiguous. The germline gives CDR1 SGHRS, CDR2 YFSETQ. The CDR3 spans 15 residues. The ends were cut back, 4 bases at V and 2 bases at J, with 16 bases in the middle. In DNA form, the CDR3 reads TGCGCCAGCAGCACCGCAATGCGAGGCACCTACGAGCAGTACTTC. Encoded protein: CASSTAMRGTYEQYF. The whole variable domain, remainder taken from reference TRBV5-1 and TRBJ2-7, is KAGVTQTPRYLIKTRGQQVTLSCSPISGHRSVSWYQQTPGQGLQFLFEYFSETQRNKGNFPGRFSGRQFSNSRSEMNVSTLELGDSALYLCASSTAMRGTYEQYFGPGTRLTVT.

The chain links TRBV2 to TRBJ2-2; D could derive from TRBD1 or TRBD2 (5 bases each). V lost 7 bases and J lost 7, with 22 bases in between. CDR1 and CDR2 from the germline V gene are SNHLY and FYNNEI. The CDR3 spans 16 residues. CDR3 DNA sequence: TGTGCCAGCAACTGGGACCAGCAGGGTATTGGCGGGGAGCTGTTTTTT. Its protein is CASNWDQQGIGGELFF.